These 19 T cell receptor beta chains originate from one sample sequenced in a study of blood T cell repertoires in COVID-19 (dated by TCRdb to 2018 to 2020). The library was obtained by the immunoSEQ multiplex PCR assay. TCRdb limited this immuneACCESS table to in-frame rearrangements with V and J called. A share of clones is missing; checked studies link under half to unresolved V genes, and the rest is unexplained. Within this sample are a few hundred thousand clones, with more than 65% of them counted one time only. The ten top clones hold more than 3% of the sample. The sequenced sample was PBMCs or T cells enriched from blood (not recorded which). These receptors all stem from a man between 45 and 60 years old who had recovered from COVID-19.

CDR3 DNA: TGTGCCAGCAGGGCGAGGGGGCCCAATCAGCCCCAGCATTTT. Translated, it gives CASRARGPNQPQHF. This chain connects TRBV7-9 to TRBJ1-5; 7 nucleotides line up with TRBD1. The V segment lost 6 bases and the J segment 3 bases; nucleotides outside the gene matches: 5. Germline loops: CDR1 SEHNR, CDR2 FQNEAQ (reference sequence). The CDR3 loop spans 14 amino acids.

The chain joins TRBV18 to TRBJ2-3; 7 bases fit TRBD2. Per germline, CDR1 KGHSH and CDR2 LQKENI. The CDR3 has 16 residues. V lost 3 bases and J lost 2; bases outside the gene matches: 8. Here the CDR3 reads CASSPREVRTTDTQYF. In DNA, the CDR3 is TGTGCCAGCTCACCCCGGGAGGTTCGGACCACAGATACGCAGTATTTT.

This clone appeared a single time. The chain uses TRBV5-6 and TRBJ2-3, with 10 positions matching TRBD1. The CDR3 has 16 amino acids. Trimming at V came to 4 bases and at J to 2 bases, leaving 7 bases not matched to a gene. Looked up from germline, CDR1 is SGHDT and CDR2 is YYEEEE. The CDR3 spells CASSTDRGIYTDTQYF. The DNA for the CDR3 is TGTGCCAGCAGCACGGACAGGGGGATTTACACAGATACGCAGTATTTT.

The genes are TRBV9 and TRBJ1-6; TRBD1 matches 9 bases. This CDR3 has 14 amino acids. CDR1 is SGDLS, CDR2 YYNGEE, per germline. V lost 3 bases, J lost 8 bases, and 3 bases stayed unmatched. The DNA for the CDR3 is TGTGCCAGCAGCGCCGGACAGGGGCATTCACCCCTCCACTTT. Translated: CASSAGQGHSPLHF. Variable domain in full (rest from reference TRBV9 and TRBJ1-6): DSGVTQTPKHLITATGQRVTLRCSPRSGDLSVYWYQQSLDQGLQFLIQYYNGEERAKGNILERFSAQQFPDLHSELNLSSLELGDSALYFCASSAGQGHSPLHFGNGTRLTVT.

The chain recombines TRBV2 with TRBJ2-7; TRBD1 might be the D (6 bases). The CDR3 has 12 residues. With 7 bases removed from V and 4 bases from J, the gap between germline ends came to 11 bases. The germline V gene encodes CDR1 SNHLY and CDR2 FYNNEI. The DNA of the CDR3 is TGTGCCAGCACTAAAGACAGGTACGAGCAGTACTTC. It is translated as CASTKDRYEQYF.

The genes are TRBV5-1 and TRBJ1-3; D not resolved. Looked up from germline, CDR1 is SGHRS and CDR2 is YFSETQ. The CDR3 has 14 amino acids. The germline V and J ends were trimmed by 1 base and 2 bases, with 7 bases remaining between them. The CDR3: CASSLSGAGNTIYF. CDR3 nucleotide sequence: TGCGCCAGCAGCTTGTCCGGGGCTGGAAACACCATATATTTT.

The chain couples TRBV18 to TRBJ2-7; D possibly corresponds to TRBD2 (6 bases). V was pared by 2 bases and J by 6 bases, with 17 bases between. The CDR3 spans 15 residues. The V gene's germline CDR1 is KGHSH and CDR2 LQKENI. For the CDR3, the DNA is TGTGCCAGCTCACCAACGACGGGGGTTCAGCCCGAGCAGTACTTC. Translation: CASSPTTGVQPEQYF.

This clone was observed at least ten times. J is TRBJ2-2 and V is TRBV10-3, with 7 positions matching TRBD2. Germline CDR1 reads ENHRY; CDR2 reads SYGVKD. The trim removed 6 bases at V and 4 bases at J, leaving 8 bases unmatched. This CDR3 contains 15 residues. The CDR3 DNA reads TGTGCCATCAGCCCGCGGGGGTCCACCACCGGGGAGCTGTTTTTT. Its protein product is CAISPRGSTTGELFF.

This sequence joins TRBV5-4 and TRBJ1-1, with 10 positions matching TRBD1. The CDR3 loop spans 15 amino acids. CDR1 SGHNT and CDR2 YYREEE come from the germline V gene (reference sequence). V was pared by 4 bases and J by 5 bases, with 8 bases of the junction left unmatched. This CDR3 reads CASSPGGQGWTEAFF. CDR3 coding DNA: TGTGCCAGCAGCCCCGGGGGACAGGGGTGGACTGAAGCTTTCTTT.

This clone has only a few counts. The rearrangement joins TRBV27 to TRBJ2-5, with D maybe TRBD1 (5 bases). V lost 0 bases and J lost 3, with 11 bases in between. The CDR3 extends over 15 amino acids. Germline V lookup: CDR1 MNHEY, CDR2 SMNVEV (reference sequence). For the CDR3, the DNA is TGTGCCAGCAGTTTATCTGGGGAAGGGGAAGAGACCCAGTACTTC. Amino acid sequence: CASSLSGEGEETQYF.

The chain links TRBV5-1 to TRBJ1-1; D remains ambiguous. The V end was cut by 2 bases, the J end by 7 bases, with 6 bases between. CDR3 length: 11 amino acids. Germline V lookup: CDR1 SGHRS, CDR2 YFSETQ. The CDR3 is CASSLSGEAFF. CDR3 DNA: TGCGCCAGCAGCTTATCGGGTGAAGCTTTCTTT.

The rearrangement uses TRBV25-1 and TRBJ2-2, with a weak D call TRBD1 (6 bases). V was pared by 4 bases and J by 3 bases, with 9 bases between. Germline lookup yields CDR1 MGHDK and CDR2 SYGVNS. This CDR3 has 14 residues. The CDR3 reads CASSADRYTGELFF. The CDR3 DNA reads as TGTGCCAGCAGTGCCGACAGGTACACCGGGGAGCTGTTTTTT. Full variable domain (rest looked up from reference TRBV25-1 and TRBJ2-2): EADIYQTPRYLVIGTGKKITLECSQTMGHDKMYWYQQDPGMELHLIHYSYGVNSTEKGDLSSESTVSRIRTEHFPLTLESARPSHTSQYLCASSADRYTGELFFGEGSRLTVL.

The rearrangement joins TRBV6-6 to TRBJ2-1; the match to TRBD2 covers 10 bases. In germline, CDR1 is MNHNY, CDR2 SVGAGI (reference sequence). The CDR3 length is 16 residues. V trimming: 5 bases; J trimming: 0 bases; junction bases outside the gene matches: 4. The CDR3 loop is CASSPGLASSYNEQFF. In nucleotides, the CDR3 is TGTGCCAGCAGTCCGGGACTAGCGAGCTCCTACAATGAGCAGTTCTTC.

The chain recombines TRBV15 with TRBJ1-6; no clear D gene. The CDR3 loop spans 15 amino acids. Looked up from germline, CDR1 is LNHNV and CDR2 is YYDKDF (reference sequence). The V gene lost 0 bases and the J gene lost 7 bases, with 10 bases spanning the gap. The CDR3 here is CATSRERPQNSPLHF. The CDR3 bases are TGTGCCACCAGCAGAGAGCGGCCTCAGAATTCACCCCTCCACTTT.

Ten or more counts support this clone. CDR3 in amino acids: CASSLTGRTEAFF. The CDR3 DNA reads as TGTGCCAGCAGCCTGACAGGGAGGACTGAAGCTTTCTTT. The chain joins TRBV25-1 to TRBJ1-1; 7 bases map to TRBD1. Germline CDR1 is MGHDK and CDR2 is SYGVNS. The CDR3 has 13 amino acids. V shed 6 bases, J shed 5 bases, and the junction held 6 bases outside the gene matches.

The chain has TRBV19 and TRBJ1-2, with D possibly being TRBD1 (6 bases). Germline lookup yields CDR1 LNHDA and CDR2 SQIVND (reference sequence). The CDR3 consists of 16 residues. With 7 bases removed from V and 4 bases from J, the gap between germline ends came to 22 bases. The CDR3 sequence: CASTIGQGLLGYGYTF. The CDR3 nucleotides read TGTGCCAGTACCATCGGGCAGGGGCTGTTGGGCTATGGCTACACCTTC.

This chain uses TRBV5-6 with TRBJ1-6, with D hard to call. This CDR3 comprises 15 residues. Trimming stripped 0 bases from V and 5 bases from J, with 9 bases between. Per germline, CDR1 SGHDT and CDR2 YYEEEE. The CDR3 region has the DNA TGTGCCAGCAGCTTGGAGACGGGAGATAATTCACCCCTCCACTTT. It codes for CASSLETGDNSPLHF.

This sequence joins TRBV4-2 and TRBJ2-3; 7 positions agree with TRBD1. The CDR3 spans 17 residues. Germline V gene lookup returns CDR1 LGHNA and CDR2 YNFKEQ. The ends lost 1 base at V and 0 bases at J; junction bases unmatched: 7. The CDR3 nucleotides read TGTGCCAGCAGCCAAGCGGATGGGACAGCTAGCACAGATACGCAGTATTTT. It encodes CASSQADGTASTDTQYF.

The gene calls are TRBV7-9 and TRBJ1-1; D is possibly TRBD1 (6 bases). The germline gives CDR1 SEHNR, CDR2 FQNEAQ (reference sequence). CDR3 size: 16 residues. V gave up 4 bases and J gave up 6 bases, with 21 bases separating them. The CDR3 bases are TGTGCCAGCAGCTCCGGACGGGGGGCCCTTGGGGCTGAAGCTTTCTTT. This gives the protein CASSSGRGALGAEAFF. The whole variable domain, remainder taken from reference TRBV7-9 and TRBJ1-1, is DTGVSQNPRHKITKRGQNVTFRCDPISEHNRLYWYRQTLGQGPEFLTYFQNEAQLEKSRLLSDRFSAERPKGSFSTLEIQRTEQGDSAMYLCASSSGRGALGAEAFFGQGTRLTVV.